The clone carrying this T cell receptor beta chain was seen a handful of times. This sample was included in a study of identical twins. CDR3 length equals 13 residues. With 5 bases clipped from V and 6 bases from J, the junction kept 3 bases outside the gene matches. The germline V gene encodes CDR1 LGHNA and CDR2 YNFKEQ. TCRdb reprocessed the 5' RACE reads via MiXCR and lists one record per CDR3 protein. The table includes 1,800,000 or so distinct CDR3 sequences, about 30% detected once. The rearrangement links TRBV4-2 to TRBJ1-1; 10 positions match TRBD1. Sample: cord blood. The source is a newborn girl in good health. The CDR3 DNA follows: TGTGCCAGCAGCGGGGACAGGGGAGCTGAAGCTTTCTTT. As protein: CASSGDRGAEAFF.